The clone carrying this T cell receptor (beta chain) showed up just a few times. The data originate from a study of T cell responses to AZD1222 COVID-19 vaccine. Across the whole study: Whether given at about 4 or about 12 weeks, second doses were pooled.

Germline V gene lookup returns CDR1 SGHVS and CDR2 FNYEAQ. The J segment lost 5 bases and the V segment lost 5 bases, leaving 14 bases of the junction unmatched. The CDR3 has 17 residues. Sequencing used immunoSEQ multiplex PCR; TCRdb keeps in-frame clones, though not all of them. The data contain fewer than 200,000 clones, approximately 91% of them singletons. The clonotype originates from an adult in good health. Here the sequenced sample was peripheral blood, taken on day 0 of AZD1222 vaccination. The V gene is TRBV7-6, the J gene TRBJ2-1, with 8 bases identical to TRBD2. The CDR3: CASSNSNPGLGNNEQFF. In nucleotides, the CDR3 is TGTGCCAGCAGCAACTCTAACCCGGGACTAGGGAACAATGAGCAGTTCTTC.